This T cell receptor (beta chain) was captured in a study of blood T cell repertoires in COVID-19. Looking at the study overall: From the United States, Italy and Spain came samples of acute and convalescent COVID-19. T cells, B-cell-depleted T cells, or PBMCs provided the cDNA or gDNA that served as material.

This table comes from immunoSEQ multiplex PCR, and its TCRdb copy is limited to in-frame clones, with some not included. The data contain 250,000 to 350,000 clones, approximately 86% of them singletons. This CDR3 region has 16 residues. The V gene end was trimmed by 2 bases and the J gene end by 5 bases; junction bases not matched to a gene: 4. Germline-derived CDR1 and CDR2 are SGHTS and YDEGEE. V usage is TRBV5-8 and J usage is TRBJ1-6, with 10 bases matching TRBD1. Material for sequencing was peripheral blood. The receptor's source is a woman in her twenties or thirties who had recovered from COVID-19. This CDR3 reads CASSLIGTGDNSPLHF. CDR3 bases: TGTGCCAGCAGCTTAATTGGGACAGGGGATAATTCACCCCTCCACTTT.